The clone carrying this TCR beta chain was detected a few times. Its cognate antigen is unknown. This sample was taken from a study of T-cell memory formation after mild COVID-19. TCRdb used MiXCR to reprocess the 5' RACE reads, holding one entry per CDR3 protein. This table holds 450,000 or so distinct CDR3 sequences, around a quarter found once. General study results and limits: Clones shrinking from day 15 to 85 showed even CD4/CD8 mixes; later expanders tilted CD4+.

The CDR3 spans 12 residues. Germline-derived CDR1 and CDR2 are DFQATT and SNEGSKA (reference sequence). V lost 3 bases to trimming and J lost 4 bases, with 7 bases between them. The sequenced sample was PBMCs or a T cell subset sorted from them (not recorded which). This clonotype was obtained from an adult woman who had mild COVID-19 (a few samples of this study predate the infection). Cell type and time point are not known. The V and J genes are TRBV20-1 and TRBJ2-1; weak D call: TRBD1 (6 bases). The CDR3 DNA reads as TGCAGTGCTAGGGACAGTTACAATGAGCAGTTCTTC. Translating it yields CSARDSYNEQFF.